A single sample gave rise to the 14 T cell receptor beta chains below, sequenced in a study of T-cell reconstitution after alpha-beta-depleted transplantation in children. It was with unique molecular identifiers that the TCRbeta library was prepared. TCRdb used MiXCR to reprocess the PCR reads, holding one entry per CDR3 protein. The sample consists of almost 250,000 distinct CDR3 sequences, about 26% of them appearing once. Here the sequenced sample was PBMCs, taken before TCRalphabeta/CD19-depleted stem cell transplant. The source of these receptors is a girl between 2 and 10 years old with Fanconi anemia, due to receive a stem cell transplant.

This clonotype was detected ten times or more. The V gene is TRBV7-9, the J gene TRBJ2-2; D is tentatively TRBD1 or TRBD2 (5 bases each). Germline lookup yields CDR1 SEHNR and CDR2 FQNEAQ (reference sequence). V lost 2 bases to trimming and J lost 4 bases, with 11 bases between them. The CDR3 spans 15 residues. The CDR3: CASSLSPGTTGELFF. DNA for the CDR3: TGTGCCAGCAGCTTATCCCCAGGGACCACCGGGGAGCTGTTTTTT.

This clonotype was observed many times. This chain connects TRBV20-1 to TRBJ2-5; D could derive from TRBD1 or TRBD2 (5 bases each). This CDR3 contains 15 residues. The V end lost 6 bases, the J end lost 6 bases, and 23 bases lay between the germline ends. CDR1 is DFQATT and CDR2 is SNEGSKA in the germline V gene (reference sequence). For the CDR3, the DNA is TGCAGTGCCCCTCCCCCTGGGACGGGGTCCCAGACCCAGTACTTC. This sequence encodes CSAPPPGTGSQTQYF.

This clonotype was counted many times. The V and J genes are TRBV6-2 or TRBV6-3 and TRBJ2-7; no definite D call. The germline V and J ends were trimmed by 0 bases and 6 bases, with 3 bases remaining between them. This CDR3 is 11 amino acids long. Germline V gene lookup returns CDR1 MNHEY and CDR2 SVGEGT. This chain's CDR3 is CASSYSGEQYF. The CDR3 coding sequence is TGTGCCAGCAGTTACTCGGGCGAGCAGTACTTC.

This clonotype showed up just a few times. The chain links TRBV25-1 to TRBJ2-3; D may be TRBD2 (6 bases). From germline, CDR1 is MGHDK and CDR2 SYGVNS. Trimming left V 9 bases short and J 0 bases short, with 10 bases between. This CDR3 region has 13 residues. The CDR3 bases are TGTGCCAGTCGGGAGTCTAGCACAGATACGCAGTATTTT. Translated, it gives CASRESSTDTQYF.

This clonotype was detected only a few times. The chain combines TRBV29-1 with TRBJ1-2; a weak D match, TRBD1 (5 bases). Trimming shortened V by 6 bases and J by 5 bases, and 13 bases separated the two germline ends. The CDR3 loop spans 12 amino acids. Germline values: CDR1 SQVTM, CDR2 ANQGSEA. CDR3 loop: CSVPRTSYGYTF. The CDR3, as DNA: TGCAGCGTGCCCCGGACATCTTATGGCTACACCTTC. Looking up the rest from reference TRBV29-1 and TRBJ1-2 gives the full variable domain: SAVISQKPSRDICQRGTSLTIQCQVDSQVTMMFWYRQQPGQSLTLIATANQGSEATYESGFVIDKFPISRPNLTFSTLTVSNMSPEDSSIYLCSVPRTSYGYTFGSGTRLTVV.

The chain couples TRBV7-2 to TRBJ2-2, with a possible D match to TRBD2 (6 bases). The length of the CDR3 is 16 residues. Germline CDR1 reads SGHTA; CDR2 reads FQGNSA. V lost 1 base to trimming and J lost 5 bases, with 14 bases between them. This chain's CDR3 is CASSLGTTRGTGELFF. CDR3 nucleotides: TGTGCCAGCAGCTTAGGGACCACACGGGGGACCGGGGAGCTGTTTTTT. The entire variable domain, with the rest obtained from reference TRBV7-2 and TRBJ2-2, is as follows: GAGVSQSPSNKVTEKGKDVELRCDPISGHTALYWYRQSLGQGLEFLIYFQGNSAPDKSGLPSDRFSAERTGGSVSTLTIQRTQQEDSAVYLCASSLGTTRGTGELFFGEGSRLTVL.

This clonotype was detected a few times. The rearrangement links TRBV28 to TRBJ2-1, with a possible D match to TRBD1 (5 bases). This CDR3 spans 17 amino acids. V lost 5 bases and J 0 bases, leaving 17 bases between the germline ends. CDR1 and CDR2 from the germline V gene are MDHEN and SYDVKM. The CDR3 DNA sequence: TGTGCCAGCAGTATCCCGAGTTACAGGAGCTCCTACAATGAGCAGTTCTTC. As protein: CASSIPSYRSSYNEQFF.

The CDR3 bases are TGCAGTGCTAGAGTCGACACCTACAATGAGCAGTTCTTC. This gives the protein CSARVDTYNEQFF. This chain uses TRBV20-1 with TRBJ2-1, with no clear D. V lost 1 base and J lost 2, with 6 bases in between. Germline V gives CDR1 DFQATT, CDR2 SNEGSKA (reference sequence). The CDR3 covers 13 residues.

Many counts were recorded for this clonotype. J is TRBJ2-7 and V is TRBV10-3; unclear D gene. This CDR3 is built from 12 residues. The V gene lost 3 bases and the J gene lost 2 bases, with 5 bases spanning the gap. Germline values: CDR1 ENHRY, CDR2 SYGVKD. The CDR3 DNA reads TGTGCCATCAGTGACCATGCCTACGAGCAGTACTTC. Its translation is CAISDHAYEQYF.

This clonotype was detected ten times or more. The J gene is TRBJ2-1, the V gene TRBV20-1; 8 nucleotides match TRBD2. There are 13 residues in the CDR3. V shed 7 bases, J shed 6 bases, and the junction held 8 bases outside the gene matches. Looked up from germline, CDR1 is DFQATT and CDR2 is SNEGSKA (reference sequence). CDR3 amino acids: CSVRGGYGNEQFF. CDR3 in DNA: TGCAGTGTCCGGGGGGGCTACGGCAATGAGCAGTTCTTC.

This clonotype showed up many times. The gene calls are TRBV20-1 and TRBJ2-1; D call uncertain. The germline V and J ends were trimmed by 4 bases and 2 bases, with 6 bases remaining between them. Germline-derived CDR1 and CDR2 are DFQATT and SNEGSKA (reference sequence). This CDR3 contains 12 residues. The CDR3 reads CSATGTYNEQFF. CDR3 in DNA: TGCAGTGCTACGGGTACCTACAATGAGCAGTTCTTC.

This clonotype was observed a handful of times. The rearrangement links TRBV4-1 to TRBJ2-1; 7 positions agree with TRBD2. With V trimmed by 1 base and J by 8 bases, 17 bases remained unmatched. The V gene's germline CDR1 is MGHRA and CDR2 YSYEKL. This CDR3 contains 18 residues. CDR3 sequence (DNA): TGCGCCAGCAGCCAAGTCGGGGAAGGACTAGAGGGAGACGATGAGCAGTTCTTC. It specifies CASSQVGEGLEGDDEQFF.

DNA for the CDR3: TGTGCCAGCAGTGGGGGACTAGCGGGAGATAGTAGAAATGAGCAGTTCTTC. Its protein is CASSGGLAGDSRNEQFF. This chain connects TRBV25-1 to TRBJ2-1; 14 positions agree with TRBD2. Germline lookup yields CDR1 MGHDK and CDR2 SYGVNS. Losses at the gene ends were 4 bases for V and 7 bases for J; bases not matched to a gene: 9. This CDR3 is built from 17 residues.

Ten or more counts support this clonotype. The DNA for the CDR3 is TGCAGTGCTAACCCCCCCTTAGCGGGAGAGTTTGGGTTGCAGTACTTC. Translated, it gives CSANPPLAGEFGLQYF. The chain has TRBV20-1 and TRBJ2-7, with 9 bases that match TRBD2. The V segment lost 4 bases and the J segment 9 bases; nucleotides outside the gene matches: 19. This CDR3 comprises 16 residues. Germline CDR1 is DFQATT and CDR2 is SNEGSKA (reference sequence).